The TCR beta chain under discussion was sequenced for a study of vaccination effects on CD4 cells after COVID-19. The CDR3 totals 14 residues. V was pared by 1 base and J by 7 bases, with 13 bases between. CDR1 is MGHRA, CDR2 YSYEKL, per germline. Generated by immunoSEQ multiplex PCR, the TCRdb table keeps only in-frame clones and is missing some. Among roughly 60,000 clones, around 70% were seen once, and the ten largest hold around 20%. Whole-study results and caveats: Vaccine- and infection-induced clones showed marked clonal contraction late following vaccination.

This clone was observed a handful of times. Its antigen remains unknown. Before sequencing took place, the ViraFEST assay used viral peptide pools to expand antigen-specific CD4+ T cells. Following 10 days of culture, CD4+ T cells were isolated. Each vaccine recipient was nucleocapsid antibody negative and had no prior SARS-CoV-2 infection. They grew under 2.5 million PBMC in each well, adding about 10 IU/ml IL-2 and 8.5 to 10 ug/ml peptides. The source was CD4+ T cells from PBMCs cultured with SARS-CoV-2 spike peptides, collected before COVID-19 vaccination. This sequence joins TRBV4-1 and TRBJ1-2, with a tentative D call TRBD1 (5 bases). The TCR sequence derives from a human donor who received a COVID-19 vaccine. CDR3 bases: TGCGCCAGCAGCCAAGTTTCAGGGTCCACTGGCTACACCTTC. This sequence encodes CASSQVSGSTGYTF.